Each of the 12 T cell receptor beta chains below was sequenced from the same sample in a study of blood T cells in healthy people across ages. Primers used in a second PCR of roughly 7 to 12 cycles were a sample-barcoded 5' primer and a J-beta primer mix. Using its own MiXCR run on the 5' RACE reads, TCRdb lists one record per CDR3 protein. The profile shows under 800,000 distinct CDR3 sequences, about 42% of them singletons. Sequencing input: blood. Receptor source: a woman aged 60 to 75 in good health.

This clonotype was recorded at least ten times. V gene TRBV3-1 combines with J gene TRBJ2-1, with D unresolved. The V end lost 1 base, the J end lost 10 bases, and 14 bases lay between the germline ends. This CDR3 is built from 14 residues. Germline V gives CDR1 LGHDT, CDR2 YNNKEL (reference sequence). CDR3 DNA: TGTGCCAGCAGCCAAGGGGCTGTACGGGTCGAGCAGTTCTTC. Translated, it gives CASSQGAVRVEQFF.

There are a few counts of this clonotype. The chain combines TRBV20-1 with TRBJ2-7; TRBD2 aligns across 10 bases. CDR3 length equals 13 residues. CDR1 is DFQATT, CDR2 SNEGSKA, per germline (reference sequence). With V trimmed by 3 bases and J by 5 bases, 4 bases remained unmatched. The CDR3 DNA reads as TGCAGTGCTAGTCTAGCGGGGGCCCACGAGCAGTACTTC. Protein: CSASLAGAHEQYF.

This clonotype was recorded a few times. V usage is TRBV7-2 and J usage is TRBJ2-3; D unresolved. The CDR3 spans 14 residues. V lost 5 bases, J lost 2 bases, and 11 bases lay in between. In germline, CDR1 is SGHTA, CDR2 FQGNSA. The DNA of the CDR3 is TGTGCCAGCAGCCTACGGAAGACCACAGATACGCAGTATTTT. Residues: CASSLRKTTDTQYF.

The V call is TRBV6-6, the J call TRBJ1-1; D is perhaps TRBD1 (5 bases). V was pared by 5 bases and J by 6 bases, with 13 bases between. This CDR3 has 13 residues. CDR1 is MNHNY, CDR2 SVGAGI, per germline (reference sequence). The CDR3 loop reads CASSQVTEPEAFF. In DNA, the CDR3 is TGTGCCAGCAGTCAGGTGACAGAACCTGAAGCTTTCTTT.

At least ten counts were recorded for this clonotype. The rearrangement joins TRBV7-2 to TRBJ2-3, with D possibly TRBD1 on 5 matching bases. CDR3 length: 15 amino acids. Germline-derived CDR1 and CDR2 are SGHTA and FQGNSA. Deletions cut 0 bases from V and 4 bases from J, with 11 bases between. The CDR3 sequence is CASSLAVTGADTQYF. The CDR3 DNA reads TGTGCCAGCAGCTTAGCGGTCACAGGCGCAGATACGCAGTATTTT. The full variable domain, rest sourced from reference TRBV7-2 and TRBJ2-3, is GAGVSQSPSNKVTEKGKDVELRCDPISGHTALYWYRQSLGQGLEFLIYFQGNSAPDKSGLPSDRFSAERTGGSVSTLTIQRTQQEDSAVYLCASSLAVTGADTQYFGPGTRLTVL.

J is TRBJ2-7 and V is TRBV20-1; D remains unclear. Germline lookup yields CDR1 DFQATT and CDR2 SNEGSKA (reference sequence). With 3 bases removed from V and 0 bases from J, the gap between germline ends came to 6 bases. CDR3 length: 12 residues. The CDR3 nucleotides are TGCAGTGCTAGTTCTAACTCCTACGAGCAGTACTTC. As protein: CSASSNSYEQYF.

This clonotype appeared a few times. This chain connects TRBV15 to TRBJ2-7, with D perhaps matching TRBD1 or TRBD2 (5 bases each). This CDR3 comprises 14 residues. With 0 bases removed from V and 6 bases from J, the gap between germline ends came to 12 bases. The germline V gene has CDR1 LNHNV and CDR2 YYDKDF (reference sequence). The CDR3 region has the DNA TGTGCCACCAGCAGAGACAAGCTGGGGGTCGAGCAGTACTTC. It is translated as CATSRDKLGVEQYF.

The V gene is TRBV5-1, the J gene TRBJ2-6, with a possible D match to TRBD1 (5 bases). Trimming shortened V by 3 bases and J by 0 bases, and 7 bases separated the two germline ends. The CDR3 runs 15 residues. The germline V gene encodes CDR1 SGHRS and CDR2 YFSETQ. CDR3 protein: CASSSDNSGANVLTF. DNA of the CDR3: TGCGCCAGCAGCTCGGACAACTCTGGGGCCAACGTCCTGACTTTC.

The CDR3 DNA follows: TGCAGTGCTATTGGGCTAGCGGGCCTAGTCTACGAGCAGTACTTC. The encoded protein is CSAIGLAGLVYEQYF. The chain employs TRBV20-1 and TRBJ2-7; TRBD2 agrees at 8 bases. Unmatched junction bases numbered 11, after V lost 4 bases and J lost 3 bases. Per the germline V gene, CDR1 is DFQATT and CDR2 is SNEGSKA (reference sequence). The CDR3 consists of 15 residues.

A word on this clonotype: A read error may be the cause here, since a much bigger clone is one base away. The chain links TRBV27 to TRBJ1-1; D remains ambiguous. Germline-derived CDR1 and CDR2 are MNHEY and SMNVEV (reference sequence). Trimming took off 4 bases at V and 12 bases at J, with 12 bases between the two ends. The CDR3 consists of 11 residues. CDR3 bases: TGTGCCAGCAGTTCCCGGTCGGCCCCTTTCTTT. It codes for CASSSRSAPFF.

This clonotype has a single count. The rearrangement links TRBV6-1 to TRBJ1-1, with 11 bases matching TRBD1. CDR1 is MNHNS, CDR2 SASEGT, per germline. The CDR3 contains 15 residues. The V gene end was trimmed by 6 bases and the J gene end by 4 bases; junction bases not matched to a gene: 7. CDR3 DNA sequence: TGTGCCAGCAGGTCGGGACAGGGGGTTGGCACTGAAGCTTTCTTT. Translation gives CASRSGQGVGTEAFF.

V usage is TRBV9 and J usage is TRBJ1-1; D is uncertain. The V end lost 0 bases, the J end lost 1 base, and 16 bases lay between the germline ends. Germline CDR1 is SGDLS and CDR2 is YYNGEE. This CDR3 has 17 residues. This CDR3 is CASSVGPSGAGNTEAFF. The CDR3 DNA reads as TGTGCCAGCAGCGTAGGGCCCTCGGGAGCCGGGAACACTGAAGCTTTCTTT.